This T cell receptor beta chain is from a study of immune evolution from preneoplasia to lung adenocarcinoma. Study-level information: HLA loss of heterozygosity: 6% to 7.5% AIS, about 15% MIA, approximately 35% ADC, none AAH. Findings and limits, study-wide: Clonality was highest in normal lung, lower in later-stage lesions apparently. Compared with EGFR-mutant or double wild-type lesions, KRAS-mutant nodules were more clonal.

Concerning this clone itself: Its specificity is unknown.

H&E slides confirmed each diagnosis, reviewed by two pathologists independently. V dropped 5 bases and J dropped 4; count of bases not matched to a gene: 5. Germline CDR1 is SGHTA and CDR2 is FQGTGA. The CDR3 covers 15 residues. TCRdb's table, derived via immunoSEQ multiplex PCR, lists solely in-frame clones and lacks some. In the table there are approximately 9,300 clones, 60% to 80% of which are singletons. The chain employs TRBV7-3 and TRBJ2-3, with 11 nucleotides matching TRBD2. The origin of this receptor is a person aged 80 or older with lung adenocarcinoma. Sequenced: FFPE lung adenocarcinoma in situ tissue. CDR3 loop: CASSNIAGGSDTQYF. The CDR3 DNA follows: TGTGCCAGCAGCAATATAGCGGGGGGGTCAGATACGCAGTATTTT.